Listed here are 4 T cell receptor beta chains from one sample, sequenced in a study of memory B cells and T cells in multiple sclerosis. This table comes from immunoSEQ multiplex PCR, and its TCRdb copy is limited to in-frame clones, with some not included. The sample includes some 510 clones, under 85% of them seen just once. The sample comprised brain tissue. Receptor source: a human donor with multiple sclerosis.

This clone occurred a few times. The CDR3 loop is CASSHLESNEKLFF. The CDR3 DNA reads as TGTGCCAGCAGTCACCTCGAGAGTAATGAAAAACTGTTTTTT. This chain uses TRBV28 with TRBJ1-4; D unclear. V lost 5 bases and J lost 4, with 11 bases in between. Germline CDR1 is MDHEN and CDR2 is SYDVKM. The CDR3 contains 14 residues.

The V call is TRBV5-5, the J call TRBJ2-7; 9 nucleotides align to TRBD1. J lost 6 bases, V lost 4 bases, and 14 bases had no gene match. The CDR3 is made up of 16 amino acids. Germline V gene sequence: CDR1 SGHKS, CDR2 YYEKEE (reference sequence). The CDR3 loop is CASSDPGQGFLGEQYF. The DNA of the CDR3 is TGTGCCAGCAGCGACCCGGGACAGGGTTTCTTGGGCGAGCAGTACTTC.

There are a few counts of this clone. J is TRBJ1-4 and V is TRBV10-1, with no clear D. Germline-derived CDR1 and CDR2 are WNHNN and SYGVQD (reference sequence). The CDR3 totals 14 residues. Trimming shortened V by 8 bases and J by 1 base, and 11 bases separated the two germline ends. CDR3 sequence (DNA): TGCGCCAGCGTGTCACGGGGAACTAATGAAAAACTGTTTTTT. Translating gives CASVSRGTNEKLFF.

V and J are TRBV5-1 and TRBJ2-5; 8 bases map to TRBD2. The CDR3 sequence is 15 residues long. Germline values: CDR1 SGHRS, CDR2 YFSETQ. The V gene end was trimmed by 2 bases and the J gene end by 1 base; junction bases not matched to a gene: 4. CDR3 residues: CASSFLGTSQETQYF. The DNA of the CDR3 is TGCGCCAGCAGCTTTTTGGGGACTAGCCAAGAGACCCAGTACTTC.